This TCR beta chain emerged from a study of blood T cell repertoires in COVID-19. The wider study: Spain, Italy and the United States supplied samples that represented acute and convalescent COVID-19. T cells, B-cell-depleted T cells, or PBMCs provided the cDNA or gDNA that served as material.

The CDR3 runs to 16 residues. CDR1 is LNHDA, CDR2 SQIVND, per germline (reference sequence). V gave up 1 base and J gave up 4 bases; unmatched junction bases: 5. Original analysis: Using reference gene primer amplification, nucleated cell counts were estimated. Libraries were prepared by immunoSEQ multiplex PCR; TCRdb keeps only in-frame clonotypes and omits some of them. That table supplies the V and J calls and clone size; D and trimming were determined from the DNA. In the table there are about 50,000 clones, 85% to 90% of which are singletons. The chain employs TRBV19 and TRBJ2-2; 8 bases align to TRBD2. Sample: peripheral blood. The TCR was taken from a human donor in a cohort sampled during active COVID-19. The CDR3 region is CASSIGLAGPTGELFF. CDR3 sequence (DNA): TGTGCCAGTAGTATAGGCCTAGCGGGTCCCACCGGGGAGCTGTTTTTT.